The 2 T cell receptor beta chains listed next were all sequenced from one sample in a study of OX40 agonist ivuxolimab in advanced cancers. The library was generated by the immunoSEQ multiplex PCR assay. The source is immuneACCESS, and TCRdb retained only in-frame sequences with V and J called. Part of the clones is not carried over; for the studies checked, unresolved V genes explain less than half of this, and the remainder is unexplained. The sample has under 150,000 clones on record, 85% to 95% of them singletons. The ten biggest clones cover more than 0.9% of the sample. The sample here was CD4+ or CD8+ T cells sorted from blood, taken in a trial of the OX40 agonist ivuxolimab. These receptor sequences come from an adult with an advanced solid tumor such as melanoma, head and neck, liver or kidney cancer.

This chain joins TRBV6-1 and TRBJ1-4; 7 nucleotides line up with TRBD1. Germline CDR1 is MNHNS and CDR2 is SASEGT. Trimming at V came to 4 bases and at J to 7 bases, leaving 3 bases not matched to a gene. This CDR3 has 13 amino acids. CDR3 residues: CASSGGGPEKLFF. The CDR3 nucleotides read TGTGCCAGCAGTGGAGGGGGCCCTGAAAAACTGTTTTTT.

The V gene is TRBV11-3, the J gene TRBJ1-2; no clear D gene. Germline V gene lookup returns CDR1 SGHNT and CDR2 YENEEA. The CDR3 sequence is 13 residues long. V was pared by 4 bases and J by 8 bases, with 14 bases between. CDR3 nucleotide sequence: TGTGCCAGCAGCTCCGGCGGATCGGGGGGCTACACCTTC. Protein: CASSSGGSGGYTF.